The clone carrying this T cell receptor (beta chain) was seen many times. The source material, RNA transcripts, was used to amplify TCR beta CDR3 regions. In the first-round RT-PCR of the TCR CDR3, the HTBI primer set was used. MiXCR was run by TCRdb on the multiplex PCR reads, yielding one entry per CDR3 protein. Of around 800,000 distinct CDR3 sequences listed, 38% are singletons. The sample comes from a study of T cells in Graves' hyperthyroidism and ophthalmopathy. Stable hyperthyroidism: no ophthalmopathy progression over 18 months of follow-up. Germline CDR1 is SEHNR and CDR2 is FQNEAQ (reference sequence). The CDR3 is 13 amino acids. Trimming stripped 5 bases from V and 8 bases from J, with 15 bases between.

The chain uses TRBV7-9 and TRBJ1-2; D remains unclear. This TCR was recovered from a man younger than 35 with Graves' hyperthyroidism. Sequenced input: blood. This CDR3 is CASSLASSAGYTF. The CDR3 region has the DNA TGTGCCAGCAGCCTTGCGTCGAGTGCAGGCTACACCTTC.